These 8 T cell receptor beta chains share one sample of origin, sequenced in a study of shared clonotypes between healthy human individuals. Clones were read by immunoSEQ multiplex PCR, and TCRdb kept only the in-frame ones, dropping some. The table lists approximately 1,500,000 clones, 98% of them singletons. The sequencing input was naive CD4+ T cells sorted from blood. As for subset: CD45RA+ positively selected. These receptors were collected from a man under 40 in good health.

The CDR3 nucleotides read TGTGCCAGCAGCACCCGGACTAGCTGGGAGACCCAGTACTTC. Its protein is CASSTRTSWETQYF. The chain is built from TRBV11-2 and TRBJ2-5; 8 bases align to TRBD2. V lost 5 bases to trimming and J lost 5 bases; unmatched junction nucleotides: 7. Looked up from germline, CDR1 is SGHAT and CDR2 is FQNNGV. CDR3 size: 14 residues.

The chain combines TRBV18 with TRBJ2-3, with a tentative D call TRBD1 (5 bases). CDR1 is KGHSH, CDR2 LQKENI, per germline. The CDR3 loop spans 15 amino acids. V was pared by 0 bases and J by 6 bases, with 13 bases between. The CDR3 sequence is CASSPPSARADTQYF. The CDR3 DNA sequence: TGTGCCAGCTCACCACCATCGGCCAGGGCTGATACGCAGTATTTT.

CDR3 nucleotide sequence: TGTGCCAGCAGCTCCTACCAATTCTACGAGCAGTACTTC. It encodes CASSSYQFYEQYF. The rearrangement joins TRBV11-2 to TRBJ2-7; no firm D call. The CDR3 length is 13 residues. The germline CDR1 and CDR2 sequences are SGHAT and FQNNGV. Between the trimmed V and J ends, which lost 4 bases and 3 bases, there was a span of 10 bases.

The CDR3 protein is CASRRQGLNTEAFF. The DNA for the CDR3 is TGTGCCAGCAGGAGACAGGGGTTGAACACTGAAGCTTTCTTT. This chain uses TRBV6-5 with TRBJ1-1, with TRBD1 matching 8 bases. CDR1 is MNHEY and CDR2 is SVGAGI in the germline V gene. The CDR3 length is 14 residues. The trim removed 6 bases at V and 0 bases at J, leaving 3 bases unmatched.

About this clone itself: The sample has other DNA sequences that encode this CDR3 too. J is TRBJ2-3 and V is TRBV28, with D possibly being TRBD2 (6 bases). Trimming shortened V by 4 bases and J by 0 bases, and 8 bases separated the two germline ends. The germline V gene has CDR1 MDHEN and CDR2 SYDVKM. This CDR3 comprises 14 residues. CDR3 sequence (DNA): TGTGCCAGCAGTTCTGCGGGAAGCACAGATACGCAGTATTTT. It codes for CASSSAGSTDTQYF.

The rearrangement uses TRBV5-4 and TRBJ2-1; 7 bases fit TRBD2. Germline V gene lookup returns CDR1 SGHNT and CDR2 YYREEE (reference sequence). V lost 4 bases to trimming and J lost 5 bases; unmatched junction nucleotides: 9. This CDR3 comprises 15 residues. The DNA for the CDR3 is TGTGCCAGCAGCCCCGGGGCTAGCGGTAACAATGAGCAGTTCTTC. This encodes CASSPGASGNNEQFF.

The V call is TRBV7-2, the J call TRBJ2-7; tentatively, D is TRBD2 (5 bases). Germline lookup yields CDR1 SGHTA and CDR2 FQGNSA. This CDR3 contains 15 residues. V was clipped by 10 bases and J by 0 bases, with 19 bases between them. CDR3 DNA sequence: TGTGCCACCAAAAATACGCGGGTTAGCTCCTACGAGCAGTACTTC. Translation: CATKNTRVSSYEQYF. Full variable domain (missing parts from reference TRBV7-2 and TRBJ2-7): GAGVSQSPSNKVTEKGKDVELRCDPISGHTALYWYRQSLGQGLEFLIYFQGNSAPDKSGLPSDRFSAERTGGSVSTLTIQRTQQEDSAVYLCATKNTRVSSYEQYFGPGTRLTVT.

The chain is built from TRBV2 and TRBJ1-4; TRBD1 might be the D (5 bases). Germline V lookup: CDR1 SNHLY, CDR2 FYNNEI. The CDR3 consists of 17 residues. Trimming removed 2 bases from V and 8 bases from J, with 21 bases in between. The CDR3 spells CASSETGFSGLREKLFF. For the CDR3, the DNA is TGTGCCAGCAGTGAAACCGGTTTCTCAGGGTTACGCGAAAAACTGTTTTTT.